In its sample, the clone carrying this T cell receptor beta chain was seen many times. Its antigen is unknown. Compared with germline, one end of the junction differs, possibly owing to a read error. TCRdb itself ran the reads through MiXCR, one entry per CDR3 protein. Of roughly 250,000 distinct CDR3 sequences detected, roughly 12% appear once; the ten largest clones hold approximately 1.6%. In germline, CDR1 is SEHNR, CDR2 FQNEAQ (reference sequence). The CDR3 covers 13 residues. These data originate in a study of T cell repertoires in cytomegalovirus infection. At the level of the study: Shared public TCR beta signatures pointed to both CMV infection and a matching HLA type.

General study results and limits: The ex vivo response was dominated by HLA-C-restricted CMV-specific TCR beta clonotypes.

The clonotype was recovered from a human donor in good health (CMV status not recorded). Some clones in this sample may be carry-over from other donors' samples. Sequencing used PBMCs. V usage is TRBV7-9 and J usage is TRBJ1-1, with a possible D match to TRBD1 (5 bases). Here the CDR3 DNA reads TGTGCCAGCAGTTTAGATACAGGAATTGAAGCTTTCTTT. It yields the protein CASSLDTGIEAFF.